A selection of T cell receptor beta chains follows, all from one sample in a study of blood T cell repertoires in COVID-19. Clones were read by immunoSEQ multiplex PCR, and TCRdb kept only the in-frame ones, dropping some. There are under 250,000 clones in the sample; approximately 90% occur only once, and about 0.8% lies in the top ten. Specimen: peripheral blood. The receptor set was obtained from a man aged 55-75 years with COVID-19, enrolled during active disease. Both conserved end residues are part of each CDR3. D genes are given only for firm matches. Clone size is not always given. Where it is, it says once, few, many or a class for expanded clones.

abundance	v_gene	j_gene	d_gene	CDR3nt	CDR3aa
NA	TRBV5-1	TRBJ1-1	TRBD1	TGCGCCAGCAGCTTGGCGTCTAAGGGGACAGGGAGACGCATGAACACTGAAGCTTTCTTT	CASSLASKGTGRRMNTEAFF
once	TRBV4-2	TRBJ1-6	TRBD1	TGTGCCAGCAGCCAAGGCGGGGACAGGGGGTCTATCTCCTATAATTCACCCCTCCACTTT	CASSQGGDRGSISYNSPLHF
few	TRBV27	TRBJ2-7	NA	TGTGCCAGCAGTTTATCGAGAGGAGAGTACGAGCAGTACTTC	CASSLSRGEYEQYF
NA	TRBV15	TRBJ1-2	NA	TGTGCCACCAGCAGAGGTAGAGGGTCCATCTATGGCTACACCTTC	CATSRGRGSIYGYTF
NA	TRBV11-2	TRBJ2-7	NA	TGTGCCAGCAGCTTAGTTAACGGCTACGAGCAGTACTTC	CASSLVNGYEQYF
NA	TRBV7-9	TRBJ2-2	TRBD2	TGTGCCAGCAGCTCCGGCGGGACTATAAACACCGGGGAGCTGTTTTTT	CASSSGGTINTGELFF
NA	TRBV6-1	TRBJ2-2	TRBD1	TGTGCCAGCAGTGAAGTCACAGGGGGAAGGGGCGGGGAGCTGTTTTTT	CASSEVTGGRGGELFF
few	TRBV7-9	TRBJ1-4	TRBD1	TGTGCCAGCAGCCAGGGACAGGGTGGTGAAAAACTGTTTTTT	CASSQGQGGEKLFF
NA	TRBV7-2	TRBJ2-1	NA	TGTGCCAGCAGCTTCAACAGAGACAATGAGCAGTTCTTC	CASSFNRDNEQFF
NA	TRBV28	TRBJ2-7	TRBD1	TGTGCCAGCAGCAGACAGGGGTACTCCTACGAGCAGTACTTC	CASSRQGYSYEQYF
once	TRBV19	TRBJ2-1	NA	TGTGCCAGTAGTATAGCGGGACTGGATACAAATGAGCAGTTCTTC	CASSIAGLDTNEQFF
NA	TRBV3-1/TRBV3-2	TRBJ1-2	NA	TGTGCCAGCAGCCAAGCTTCCCTCGTGGGCTACACCTTC	CASSQASLVGYTF
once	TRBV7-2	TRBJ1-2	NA	TGTGCCAGCAGCTCGACCCCACAAAGAAGGGGGAAACACACCTTC	CASSSTPQRRGKHTF
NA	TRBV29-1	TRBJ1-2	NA	TGCAGCGCCAGGACAGATGGCTACACCTTC	CSARTDGYTF